This passage covers 29 T cell receptor beta chains from one sample sequenced in a study of T-cell reconstitution after alpha-beta-depleted transplantation in children. A TCRbeta library incorporating unique molecular identifiers was prepared. In TCRdb, the PCR reads were re-called with MiXCR into one record per CDR3 protein. The sample records hundreds of thousands of distinct CDR3 sequences, around 15% being singletons. The source material was PBMCs, mostly from graft donor cells, sampled 360 days after TCRalphabeta/CD19-depleted stem cell transplant. Every receptor here comes from a male patient between 2 and 10 years old who had a stem cell transplant for acute lymphoblastic leukemia, so the T cells may come from the graft donor.

V is TRBV4-3 and J is TRBJ2-1; D is tentatively TRBD1 or TRBD2 (5 bases each). This CDR3 comprises 14 residues. V lost 4 bases and J lost 8, with 15 bases in between. Germline CDR1 reads LGHNA; CDR2 reads YSLEER. CDR3 sequence: CASSLEGRGHEQFF. As DNA, the CDR3 is TGCGCCAGCAGCCTCGAGGGAAGGGGCCATGAGCAGTTCTTC.

V usage is TRBV4-3 and J usage is TRBJ2-4; D ambiguous. The CDR3 has 17 amino acids. With 1 base removed from V and 0 bases from J, the gap between germline ends came to 13 bases. Germline CDR1 LGHNA, CDR2 YSLEER. The CDR3 region is CASSQVIGSLAKNIQYF. DNA of the CDR3: TGCGCCAGCAGCCAAGTGATTGGGTCCCTAGCCAAAAACATTCAGTACTTC.

This clonotype occurred a few times. V usage is TRBV12-3 or TRBV12-4 and J usage is TRBJ2-1, with 9 bases matching TRBD1. This CDR3 contains 16 residues. V dropped 6 bases and J dropped 7; count of bases not matched to a gene: 13. CDR3 sequence: CASSSTGTGRLNEQFF. The CDR3 DNA is TGTGCCAGCAGCTCTACCGGGACAGGGCGTCTTAATGAGCAGTTCTTC.

This clonotype was observed many times. The genes are TRBV20-1 and TRBJ2-7; D tentatively fits TRBD1 or TRBD2 (5 bases each). Germline loops: CDR1 DFQATT, CDR2 SNEGSKA (reference sequence). This CDR3 region has 15 residues. V lost 1 base and J 2 bases, leaving 15 bases between the germline ends. The CDR3 DNA follows: TGCAGTGCTAGAGCTCTAAACCGGGACCCCTACGAGCAGTACTTC. It encodes CSARALNRDPYEQYF.

Many counts were recorded for this clonotype. The chain couples TRBV28 to TRBJ2-3, with TRBD2 matching 13 bases. The V gene end was trimmed by 9 bases and the J gene end by 2 bases; junction bases not matched to a gene: 5. Germline CDR1 MDHEN, CDR2 SYDVKM. The CDR3 runs 15 residues. The CDR3 DNA is TGTGCCAGGACAACTAGCGGGAGGGCCACAGATACGCAGTATTTT. Its translation: CARTTSGRATDTQYF.

The chain carries TRBV5-1 and TRBJ2-1; perhaps TRBD1 as D (6 bases). CDR1 is SGHRS and CDR2 is YFSETQ in the germline V gene. CDR3 length: 15 residues. V shed 0 bases and J shed 2 bases, with 9 bases lying between them. CDR3 protein: CASSLGPGAYNEQFF. The CDR3 DNA sequence: TGCGCCAGCAGCTTGGGACCAGGGGCCTACAATGAGCAGTTCTTC. Full variable domain (remainder filled in from reference TRBV5-1 and TRBJ2-1): KAGVTQTPRYLIKTRGQQVTLSCSPISGHRSVSWYQQTPGQGLQFLFEYFSETQRNKGNFPGRFSGRQFSNSRSEMNVSTLELGDSALYLCASSLGPGAYNEQFFGPGTRLTVL.

The sample holds a few counts of this clonotype. The rearrangement links TRBV10-3 to TRBJ2-3; 9 bases fit TRBD2. There are 14 residues in the CDR3. V lost 4 bases, J lost 5 bases, and 4 bases stayed unmatched. Germline CDR1 reads ENHRY; CDR2 reads SYGVKD. CDR3 in amino acids: CAISASTSGDTQYF. The CDR3 DNA is TGTGCCATCAGTGCCTCGACTAGCGGAGATACGCAGTATTTT.

This clonotype was detected many times. This chain uses TRBV5-1 with TRBJ2-3; 8 bases agree with TRBD2. V gave up 2 bases and J gave up 5 bases; unmatched junction bases: 7. The CDR3 totals 15 residues. Germline V gene lookup returns CDR1 SGHRS and CDR2 YFSETQ. The CDR3, as DNA: TGCGCCAGCAGCTTACAGAGCGGGAGAGGAGATACGCAGTATTTT. This encodes CASSLQSGRGDTQYF.

In its sample, this clonotype was seen a few times. This rearrangement joins TRBV4-3 to TRBJ2-1, with D unclear. The ends were cut back, 0 bases at V and 3 bases at J, with 6 bases in the middle. Germline V gene data show CDR1 as LGHNA and CDR2 as YSLEER. The CDR3 totals 14 residues. The DNA of the CDR3 is TGCGCCAGCAGCCAAGAGGCACACTACAATGAGCAGTTCTTC. This sequence encodes CASSQEAHYNEQFF.

This clonotype came up many times. J is TRBJ2-1 and V is TRBV6-5; TRBD1 agrees at 8 bases. Germline V lookup: CDR1 MNHEY, CDR2 SVGAGI. This CDR3 spans 13 amino acids. The trim removed 2 bases at V and 8 bases at J, leaving 2 bases unmatched. Here the CDR3 DNA reads TGTGCCAGCAGTTACGGGACAGGCGATGAGCAGTTCTTC. Translating it yields CASSYGTGDEQFF.

This clonotype was seen only a few times. This chain uses TRBV28 with TRBJ1-2; 10 nucleotides agree with TRBD1. Germline V CDR1 and CDR2: MDHEN, SYDVKM. The CDR3 is 16 amino acids. V was clipped by 6 bases and J by 3 bases; unmatched bases: 10. Here the CDR3 reads CASSPGTGAGDYGYTF. The CDR3 DNA is TGTGCCAGCAGCCCCGGGACAGGGGCCGGGGACTATGGCTACACCTTC.

The chain recombines TRBV4-2 with TRBJ2-5; the match to TRBD1 covers 7 bases. Germline CDR1 is LGHNA and CDR2 is YNFKEQ. The trim removed 0 bases at V and 3 bases at J, leaving 4 bases unmatched. The CDR3 extends over 15 amino acids. CDR3 protein: CASSQDEGAEETQYF. The CDR3 region has the DNA TGTGCCAGCAGCCAAGATGAGGGGGCAGAAGAGACCCAGTACTTC.

The genes are TRBV3-1 and TRBJ2-2; D possibly corresponds to TRBD1 (6 bases). V lost 2 bases and J lost 3, with 16 bases in between. CDR1 is LGHDT, CDR2 YNNKEL, per germline (reference sequence). The CDR3 is 17 residues long. The CDR3: CASSQSWGQVDTGELFF. The CDR3, as DNA: TGTGCCAGCAGCCAATCTTGGGGGCAGGTGGACACCGGGGAGCTGTTTTTT.

This clonotype has a count of ten or more. The genes are TRBV12-3 or TRBV12-4 and TRBJ1-1, with 9 nucleotides matching TRBD1. V trimming: 5 bases; J trimming: 5 bases; junction bases outside the gene matches: 6. The CDR3 is 14 residues long. This CDR3 reads CASSLTGGLTEAFF. The CDR3, as DNA: TGTGCCAGCAGTCTCACAGGGGGCCTTACTGAAGCTTTCTTT.

There are many counts of this clonotype. The rearrangement links TRBV29-1 to TRBJ2-7; tentative D call: TRBD1 (5 bases). With 4 bases removed from V and 3 bases from J, the gap between germline ends came to 10 bases. Germline V CDR1 and CDR2: SQVTM, ANQGSEA. The CDR3 runs 12 residues. The CDR3 coding sequence is TGCAGCGTTGTTTGGCAGGGCTACGAGCAGTACTTC. Protein product: CSVVWQGYEQYF.

The V and J genes are TRBV6-5 and TRBJ2-3; the D is unclear. From germline, CDR1 is MNHEY and CDR2 SVGAGI. Trimming took off 4 bases at V and 1 base at J, with 18 bases between the two ends. There are 17 residues in the CDR3. Here the CDR3 DNA reads TGTGCCAGCAGTTGGACGGAGCCTCCGGCCTGCACAGATACGCAGTATTTT. It translates to CASSWTEPPACTDTQYF.

This clonotype was counted a few times. DNA of the CDR3: TGTGCCAGCAGTTCCCACGGGACAGACCACTACGAGCAGTACTTC. Protein sequence: CASSSHGTDHYEQYF. The rearrangement links TRBV28 to TRBJ2-7; 7 nucleotides match TRBD1. The germline CDR1 and CDR2 sequences are MDHEN and SYDVKM. V lost 4 bases to trimming and J lost 3 bases; unmatched junction nucleotides: 9. The CDR3 extends over 15 amino acids. The whole variable domain, remainder taken from reference TRBV28 and TRBJ2-7, is DVKVTQSSRYLVKRTGEKVFLECVQDMDHENMFWYRQDPGLGLRLIYFSYDVKMKEKGDIPEGYSVSREKKERFSLILESASTNQTSMYLCASSSHGTDHYEQYFGPGTRLTVT.

There are a few counts of this clonotype. The chain has TRBV20-1 and TRBJ2-7; 7 positions match TRBD1. With V trimmed by 3 bases and J by 0 bases, 5 bases remained unmatched. The CDR3 is 14 amino acids. Germline V gives CDR1 DFQATT, CDR2 SNEGSKA (reference sequence). This CDR3 reads CSARAGTASYEQYF. CDR3 DNA: TGCAGTGCTAGGGCCGGGACAGCCTCCTACGAGCAGTACTTC.

Many counts were recorded for this clonotype. The CDR3 spells CASSFVDSGEQYF. As DNA, the CDR3 is TGTGCCAGCAGTTTTGTAGACAGTGGGGAGCAGTACTTC. This sequence joins TRBV6-5 and TRBJ2-7, with D perhaps TRBD1 (5 bases). The CDR3 is made up of 13 amino acids. The germline V gene has CDR1 MNHEY and CDR2 SVGAGI. V gave up 4 bases and J gave up 7 bases, with 14 bases separating them.

Only a few counts were recorded for this clonotype. The chain is built from TRBV29-1 and TRBJ2-2; D remains ambiguous. The CDR3 has 13 residues. Between the trimmed V and J ends, which lost 7 bases and 4 bases, there was a span of 13 bases. In germline, CDR1 is SQVTM, CDR2 ANQGSEA. DNA of the CDR3: TGCAGCGGGGGTCTCCCAAGCACCGGGGAGCTGTTTTTT. Translating gives CSGGLPSTGELFF.

This sequence joins TRBV11-2 and TRBJ2-6; D possibly corresponds to TRBD1 (6 bases). The CDR3 spans 19 residues. Per the germline V gene, CDR1 is SGHAT and CDR2 is FQNNGV. V was trimmed by 2 bases and J by 0 bases, leaving 17 bases between them. The CDR3 loop is CASSLSPGVPSSGANVLTF. The CDR3 DNA reads TGTGCCAGCAGCTTATCACCAGGGGTCCCTTCCTCTGGGGCCAACGTCCTGACTTTC. Supplemented by reference TRBV11-2 and TRBJ2-6, the full variable domain reads EAGVAQSPRYKIIEKRQSVAFWCNPISGHATLYWYQQILGQGPKLLIQFQNNGVVDDSQLPKDRFSAERLKGVDSTLKIQPAKLEDSAVYLCASSLSPGVPSSGANVLTFGAGSRLTVL.

This clonotype occurred a few times. The chain links TRBV29-1 to TRBJ2-3; TRBD2 matches 8 bases. The CDR3 has 14 amino acids. The germline gives CDR1 SQVTM, CDR2 ANQGSEA. With 7 bases clipped from V and 2 bases from J, the junction kept 8 bases outside the gene matches. CDR3: CSGGIGLATDTQYF. CDR3 nucleotide sequence: TGCAGCGGGGGGATCGGACTAGCCACAGATACGCAGTATTTT.

The table lists this clonotype with a few counts. The J gene is TRBJ1-1, the V gene TRBV5-1; D is ambiguous. This CDR3 comprises 17 residues. V shed 0 bases and J shed 6 bases, with 21 bases lying between them. Germline loops: CDR1 SGHRS, CDR2 YFSETQ. The CDR3 DNA reads as TGCGCCAGCAGCTTGGACCCTAATGGAGGGCTTGGTCCTGAAGCTTTCTTT. This gives the protein CASSLDPNGGLGPEAFF. The full variable domain, completed using reference TRBV5-1 and TRBJ1-1, is KAGVTQTPRYLIKTRGQQVTLSCSPISGHRSVSWYQQTPGQGLQFLFEYFSETQRNKGNFPGRFSGRQFSNSRSEMNVSTLELGDSALYLCASSLDPNGGLGPEAFFGQGTRLTVV.

There are many counts of this clonotype. The chain employs TRBV20-1 and TRBJ2-5, with a weak D call TRBD2 (5 bases). Between the trimmed V and J ends, which lost 6 bases and 3 bases, there was a span of 20 bases. The germline V gene has CDR1 DFQATT and CDR2 SNEGSKA (reference sequence). This CDR3 region has 15 residues. The CDR3 protein is CSAGSLGALEETQYF. CDR3 bases: TGCAGTGCAGGATCACTGGGAGCGCTAGAAGAGACCCAGTACTTC.

This clonotype showed up just a few times. The chain carries TRBV9 and TRBJ2-1; no definite D call. Germline V gene lookup returns CDR1 SGDLS and CDR2 YYNGEE. The CDR3 extends over 11 amino acids. Trimming removed 0 bases from V and 13 bases from J, with 8 bases in between. CDR3 sequence reads: CASSVDVDQFF. In nucleotides, the CDR3 is TGTGCCAGCAGCGTAGATGTAGACCAGTTCTTC. The variable domain in full, with the rest retrieved from reference TRBV9 and TRBJ2-1, is DSGVTQTPKHLITATGQRVTLRCSPRSGDLSVYWYQQSLDQGLQFLIQYYNGEERAKGNILERFSAQQFPDLHSELNLSSLELGDSALYFCASSVDVDQFFGPGTRLTVL.

This clonotype was detected many times. The V call is TRBV7-9, the J call TRBJ2-2, with a tentative D call TRBD1 (5 bases). The CDR3 spans 15 residues. Trimming took 2 bases from V and 6 from J, leaving 13 bases between them. Germline CDR1 is SEHNR and CDR2 is FQNEAQ (reference sequence). In DNA form, the CDR3 reads TGTGCCAGCAGCTTAATCTCAGGGTCGGCCGGGGAGCTGTTTTTT. Its translation is CASSLISGSAGELFF.

This clonotype was detected a few times. This chain joins TRBV20-1 and TRBJ2-3; D remains unclear. Deletions cut 4 bases from V and 0 bases from J, with 11 bases between. The CDR3 covers 14 residues. CDR1 and CDR2 from the germline V gene are DFQATT and SNEGSKA (reference sequence). The CDR3 DNA reads TGCAGTGCTATGTCTCACCCAAGCACAGATACGCAGTATTTT. Translation gives CSAMSHPSTDTQYF.

This chain connects TRBV12-3 or TRBV12-4 to TRBJ2-7, with 9 bases aligning to TRBD1. This CDR3 has 15 amino acids. Trimming removed 6 bases from V and 2 bases from J; junction bases left unmatched: 8. CDR3 sequence (DNA): TGTGCCAGCAGCTTCGGGACAGGGAACCCCTACGAGCAGTACTTC. It specifies CASSFGTGNPYEQYF.

This clonotype has just a few counts. The chain employs TRBV9 and TRBJ2-1, with no clear D. Germline V gene sequence: CDR1 SGDLS, CDR2 YYNGEE. This CDR3 has 17 residues. V lost 0 bases to trimming and J lost 0 bases, with 13 bases between them. The CDR3 DNA is TGTGCCAGCAGCGTAGAAGCCTTCGAAAGCTCCTACAATGAGCAGTTCTTC. It specifies CASSVEAFESSYNEQFF.